These 19 T cell receptor beta chains were sequenced from one sample in a study of immune evolution from preneoplasia to lung adenocarcinoma. The protocol was immunoSEQ multiplex PCR, while the TCRdb copy is restricted to in-frame clones and leaves out a portion. This sample has about 8,200 clones, with roughly 82% found just once. Sequencing input: FFPE minimally invasive lung adenocarcinoma tissue. The receptors derive from a person aged 65-85 years with lung adenocarcinoma.

The chain uses TRBV15 and TRBJ2-5, with 8 bases that match TRBD1. This CDR3 is 16 amino acids long. Germline trimming cut 3 bases from V and 0 bases from J; bases unmatched to any gene: 6. Per the germline V gene, CDR1 is LNHNV and CDR2 is YYDKDF (reference sequence). Here the CDR3 reads CATSSYPGQDQETQYF. Written as DNA, the CDR3 is TGTGCCACCAGCAGCTACCCGGGACAGGACCAAGAGACCCAGTACTTC.

In its sample, this clone was seen once. The J gene is TRBJ2-7, the V gene TRBV27; D might be TRBD1 or TRBD2, each matching 6 bases. V was shortened by 11 bases and J by 0 bases, with 23 bases between the two germline ends. The CDR3 totals 16 residues. The germline V gene encodes CDR1 MNHEY and CDR2 SMNVEV (reference sequence). CDR3 in amino acids: CASCHQSGGASYEQYF. The CDR3 DNA reads as TGTGCCTCCTGTCATCAGTCCGGGGGCGCCTCCTACGAGCAGTACTTC.

This rearrangement joins TRBV4-1 to TRBJ1-6; a possible D gene is TRBD1 (5 bases). This CDR3 contains 18 residues. The germline CDR1 and CDR2 sequences are MGHRA and YSYEKL. The V end was cut by 4 bases, the J end by 8 bases, with 24 bases between. CDR3 protein: CASSPAGRRKQGDSPLHF. In nucleotides, the CDR3 is TGCGCCAGCAGCCCCGCCGGCCGGCGGAAGCAGGGCGATTCACCCCTCCACTTT.

The rearrangement joins TRBV28 to TRBJ1-2; 7 bases line up with TRBD1. Germline V gene lookup returns CDR1 MDHEN and CDR2 SYDVKM. There are 13 residues in the CDR3. Trimming cost V 6 bases and J 6 bases; bases outside gene matches: 7. The CDR3 coding sequence is TGTGCCAGCAGCTACGACAGGGTTGATGGCTACACCTTC. It yields the protein CASSYDRVDGYTF.

J is TRBJ1-6 and V is TRBV9, with no clear D. This CDR3 has 14 amino acids. V lost 0 bases to trimming and J lost 6 bases, with 7 bases between them. The germline gives CDR1 SGDLS, CDR2 YYNGEE. The CDR3 region has the DNA TGTGCCAGCAGCGTAGGCCAGTTTAATTCACCCCTCCACTTT. Translation gives CASSVGQFNSPLHF.

The V call is TRBV30, the J call TRBJ2-2; 9 positions match TRBD1. The CDR3 extends over 17 amino acids. Germline V gene lookup returns CDR1 GTSNPN and CDR2 SVGIG (reference sequence). The V segment lost 1 base and the J segment 5 bases; nucleotides outside the gene matches: 11. The CDR3 region has the DNA TGTGCCTGGAGTGGCGGGACAGGGATCTTAACAACCGGGGAGCTGTTTTTT. This codes for CAWSGGTGILTTGELFF.

V and J are TRBV6-1 and TRBJ1-4; 7 nucleotides agree with TRBD1. Germline CDR1 reads MNHNS; CDR2 reads SASEGT. This CDR3 has 14 residues. V lost 7 bases, J lost 7 bases, and 9 bases stayed unmatched. Here the CDR3 reads CASTIQGRSEKLFF. The CDR3, as DNA: TGTGCCAGCACGATACAGGGGAGGAGTGAAAAACTGTTTTTT.

The rearrangement links TRBV10-3 to TRBJ2-1, with TRBD2 matching over 9 bases. The CDR3 totals 13 residues. Germline V lookup: CDR1 ENHRY, CDR2 SYGVKD. V shed 4 bases, J shed 8 bases, and the junction held 3 bases outside the gene matches. CDR3 coding DNA: TGTGCCATCAGTGGGCGGGAGGGCCATGAGCAGTTCTTC. Protein product: CAISGREGHEQFF.

The J gene is TRBJ1-5, the V gene TRBV29-1; D is unresolved. Trimming pared 4 bases from V and 0 bases from J, leaving 4 bases between. In germline, CDR1 is SQVTM, CDR2 ANQGSEA. The CDR3 is 12 residues long. This CDR3 reads CSVGDSNQPQHF. In DNA, the CDR3 is TGCAGCGTTGGGGATAGCAATCAGCCCCAGCATTTT.

This clone turned up a few times. V gene TRBV28 combines with J gene TRBJ2-3, with 7 bases matching TRBD1. In germline, CDR1 is MDHEN, CDR2 SYDVKM. This CDR3 comprises 15 residues. With 5 bases clipped from V and 4 bases from J, the junction kept 9 bases outside the gene matches. CDR3 in amino acids: CASSPRKGAADTQYF. In DNA, the CDR3 is TGTGCCAGCAGTCCCCGGAAGGGGGCGGCAGATACGCAGTATTTT.

The chain is built from TRBV5-4 and TRBJ1-3; D unclear. V was shortened by 1 base and J by 3 bases, with 11 bases between the two germline ends. The germline CDR1 and CDR2 sequences are SGHNT and YYREEE (reference sequence). The CDR3 covers 15 residues. The CDR3 sequence is CASSLQNVVGNTIYF. CDR3 nucleotide sequence: TGTGCCAGCAGCTTGCAAAACGTAGTTGGAAACACCATATATTTT.

This clone was seen more than once but under ten times. The chain is built from TRBV7-6 and TRBJ1-1, with a possible D match to TRBD1 (5 bases). V lost 5 bases, J lost 1 base, and 8 bases lay in between. Germline CDR1 SGHVS, CDR2 FNYEAQ. The CDR3 consists of 13 residues. The CDR3 sequence: CASSAGGNTEAFF. The DNA of the CDR3 is TGTGCCAGCAGCGCCGGGGGGAACACTGAAGCTTTCTTT.

The genes are TRBV7-8 and TRBJ1-3, with 7 bases fitting TRBD1. With V trimmed by 5 bases and J by 0 bases, 10 bases remained unmatched. CDR3 size: 17 residues. Germline lookup yields CDR1 SGHVS and CDR2 FQNEAQ. The DNA of the CDR3 is TGTGCCAGCAGCCGCTTTGGTGCAGGGGGCTCTGGAAACACCATATATTTT. Residues: CASSRFGAGGSGNTIYF.

The chain combines TRBV5-1 with TRBJ1-1, with a possible D match to TRBD1 (5 bases). V was pared by 3 bases and J by 6 bases, with 12 bases between. This CDR3 region has 13 residues. Germline CDR1 and CDR2: SGHRS and YFSETQ. CDR3 nucleotides: TGCGCCAGCAGCTACAGGTCTAGGGCTGAAGCTTTCTTT. Protein product: CASSYRSRAEAFF.

This sequence joins TRBV2 and TRBJ2-3, with 7 bases that match TRBD2. This CDR3 has 13 amino acids. J gave up 4 bases and V 8 bases, and 6 bases lay outside the gene matches. Germline V gives CDR1 SNHLY, CDR2 FYNNEI. The CDR3 here is CASGRDYSDTQYF. In nucleotides, the CDR3 is TGTGCCAGCGGCCGGGACTACTCAGATACGCAGTATTTT. Full variable domain (missing parts from reference TRBV2 and TRBJ2-3): EPEVTQTPSHQVTQMGQEVILRCVPISNHLYFYWYRQILGQKVEFLVSFYNNEISEKSEIFDDQFSVERPDGSNFTLKIRSTKLEDSAMYFCASGRDYSDTQYFGPGTRLTVL.

The chain carries TRBV7-9 and TRBJ1-2, with TRBD1 identical over 8 bases. CDR1 and CDR2 from the germline V gene are SEHNR and FQNEAQ (reference sequence). The ends lost 1 base at V and 6 bases at J; junction bases unmatched: 1. The CDR3 is made up of 13 amino acids. The DNA of the CDR3 is TGTGCCAGCAGCTTAGGGACAGGGAATGGCTACACCTTC. Translation gives CASSLGTGNGYTF.

This clone was seen a few times. V usage is TRBV5-1 and J usage is TRBJ2-5; D not resolved. Trimming removed 0 bases at V and 5 bases at J, with 5 bases between. Germline-derived CDR1 and CDR2 are SGHRS and YFSETQ. The CDR3 has 12 residues. The DNA of the CDR3 is TGCGCCAGCAGCTTGGCTGGCGAGACCCAGTACTTC. It specifies CASSLAGETQYF. The variable domain in full, with the rest retrieved from reference TRBV5-1 and TRBJ2-5, is KAGVTQTPRYLIKTRGQQVTLSCSPISGHRSVSWYQQTPGQGLQFLFEYFSETQRNKGNFPGRFSGRQFSNSRSEMNVSTLELGDSALYLCASSLAGETQYFGPGTRLLVL.

The chain joins TRBV19 to TRBJ2-7; 11 bases agree with TRBD1. The junction had 4 bases not matched to a gene; V was cut back by 5 bases and J by 7 bases. The germline V gene has CDR1 LNHDA and CDR2 SQIVND (reference sequence). This CDR3 region has 13 residues. CDR3 sequence reads: CASSAGTGGEQYF. The CDR3 nucleotides are TGTGCCAGTAGTGCCGGGACAGGGGGTGAGCAGTACTTC.

The chain employs TRBV29-1 and TRBJ1-2, with D possibly being TRBD1 (5 bases). CDR1 is SQVTM, CDR2 ANQGSEA, per germline. V was cut by 7 bases and J by 8 bases, with 11 bases left in between. The CDR3 covers 10 residues. The CDR3 nucleotides read TGCAGCGCCGGGACGTACGGCTACACCTTC. It encodes CSAGTYGYTF.